This T cell receptor (beta chain) was documented in a study of shared T cell receptors in the human thymus. The length of the CDR3 is 13 residues. V was cut by 6 bases and J by 2 bases, with 10 bases left in between. The germline V gene has CDR1 MNHEY and CDR2 SMNVEV (reference sequence). This table comes from immunoSEQ multiplex PCR, and its TCRdb copy is limited to in-frame clones, with some not included. The table has 700,000 or so clones, approximately 85% seen once; the top ten hold 0.0095% to 0.011%. In its sample, this clone was seen once. Another study also made use of these data, one on human thymus T cells. That source adds: Infants served as donors; they were healthy and Finnish and were having corrective surgery for congenital heart defects. Resections from corrective heart surgery supplied the thymus tissue. Seemingly biased V and J gene usage marked thymic and blood repertoires.

This chain uses TRBV27 with TRBJ1-2, with D possibly matching TRBD1 (6 bases). The source is a girl under three years old with a congenital heart defect. Sequences were obtained from thymocytes. CDR3 DNA: TGTGCCAGCAGACTACAGGGAAACTATGGCTACACCTTC. Translated: CASRLQGNYGYTF.